This T cell receptor (beta chain) was sequenced during a study of blood T cell repertoires in COVID-19. Study summary: Samples came from the United States, Italy and Spain, spanning acute and convalescent COVID-19.

Sequencing used immunoSEQ multiplex PCR; TCRdb keeps in-frame clones, though not all of them. This sample has over 120,000 clones, with approximately 84% found just once. Germline loops: CDR1 SGHRS, CDR2 YFSETQ. Trimming took off 7 bases at V and 8 bases at J, with 22 bases between the two ends. This CDR3 is built from 15 residues. This sequence originates from a human donor in a cohort sampled during active COVID-19. The rearrangement uses TRBV5-1 and TRBJ2-1, with a weak D call TRBD2 (5 bases). The sample consisted of peripheral blood. CDR3 in amino acids: CASANVALVSDEQFF. CDR3 in DNA: TGCGCCAGCGCCAACGTTGCACTAGTGAGCGATGAGCAGTTCTTC.